A single sample gave rise to the 13 T cell receptor beta chains below, sequenced in a study of OX40 agonist ivuxolimab in advanced cancers. Assay used: immunoSEQ multiplex PCR; TCRdb lists only in-frame clones, some missing. The data contain some 83,000 clones, more than 80% of them seen just once; the ten biggest clones take up 8.4%. This specimen was CD4+ or CD8+ T cells sorted from blood, taken in a trial of the OX40 agonist ivuxolimab. Receptors originate from an adult with an advanced solid tumor such as melanoma, head and neck, liver or kidney cancer.

This sequence joins TRBV7-3 and TRBJ2-3; D possibly corresponds to TRBD2 (6 bases). CDR1 is SGHTA, CDR2 FQGTGA, per germline. This CDR3 comprises 17 residues. The ends were cut back, 5 bases at V and 2 bases at J, with 20 bases in the middle. The DNA for the CDR3 is TGTGCCAGCAGCCCCGGTATGGGCGGAGGGCTCACAGATACGCAGTATTTT. It yields the protein CASSPGMGGGLTDTQYF.

The chain is built from TRBV19 and TRBJ2-1, with 7 bases that match TRBD2. V shed 3 bases, J shed 5 bases, and the junction held 1 base outside the gene matches. This CDR3 region has 13 residues. Germline V lookup: CDR1 LNHDA, CDR2 SQIVND (reference sequence). CDR3 in DNA: TGTGCCAGTAGTATGGGGGGGGACAATGAGCAGTTCTTC. This encodes CASSMGGDNEQFF.

The chain has TRBV2 and TRBJ2-7; D is possibly TRBD2 (6 bases). Germline V gene sequence: CDR1 SNHLY, CDR2 FYNNEI. CDR3 length: 16 amino acids. With 4 bases removed from V and 0 bases from J, the gap between germline ends came to 16 bases. The CDR3 spells CASSVKAGGASYEQYF. The CDR3 region has the DNA TGTGCCAGCAGTGTTAAGGCCGGAGGGGCCTCCTACGAGCAGTACTTC.

The chain joins TRBV30 to TRBJ1-5, with 7 nucleotides matching TRBD1. This CDR3 is 19 amino acids long. The germline V gene encodes CDR1 GTSNPN and CDR2 SVGIG (reference sequence). With V trimmed by 0 bases and J by 0 bases, 14 bases remained unmatched. In DNA, the CDR3 is TGTGCCTGGAGTGTAAGAGTGACAGGGAGTTACGGTAGCAATCAGCCCCAGCATTTT. It yields the protein CAWSVRVTGSYGSNQPQHF.

The chain recombines TRBV6-5 with TRBJ2-1; TRBD2 matches 11 bases. The V and J ends lost 0 bases and 7 bases, in that order; junction bases with no gene match: 5. CDR1 and CDR2 (germline): MNHEY, SVGAGI. This CDR3 has 16 amino acids. The CDR3 sequence is CASSYSIAGGRNEQFF. The CDR3, as DNA: TGTGCCAGCAGTTACTCAATAGCGGGAGGGCGGAATGAGCAGTTCTTC.

The CDR3 bases are TGTGCCAGCAGACTAGCGGGGGGCCCGAATGAGCAGTTCTTC. Amino acids: CASRLAGGPNEQFF. The genes are TRBV25-1 and TRBJ2-1, with 12 bases matching TRBD2. The CDR3 is made up of 14 amino acids. V dropped 6 bases and J dropped 7; count of bases not matched to a gene: 4. Germline loops: CDR1 MGHDK, CDR2 SYGVNS. Full variable domain (outside the CDR3, taken from reference TRBV25-1 and TRBJ2-1): EADIYQTPRYLVIGTGKKITLECSQTMGHDKMYWYQQDPGMELHLIHYSYGVNSTEKGDLSSESTVSRIRTEHFPLTLESARPSHTSQYLCASRLAGGPNEQFFGPGTRLTVL.

V and J are TRBV4-3 and TRBJ1-2; D not certain. The germline CDR1 and CDR2 sequences are LGHNA and YSLEER. Trimming cost V 1 base and J 5 bases, with 8 bases left between them. The CDR3 has 13 amino acids. The CDR3 DNA is TGCGCCAGCAGCCAAGGATACCGGTATGGCTACACCTTC. It is translated as CASSQGYRYGYTF.

The CDR3 DNA reads as TGTGCCAGCAGCGTCCTTCCGCAGGCTTCCGATACGCAGTATTTT. This sequence encodes CASSVLPQASDTQYF. This chain links TRBV9 with TRBJ2-3; D unresolved. CDR3 length: 15 amino acids. The germline CDR1 and CDR2 sequences are SGDLS and YYNGEE. V was clipped by 2 bases and J by 6 bases, with 16 bases between them.

This chain links TRBV2 with TRBJ2-1; maybe TRBD2 (5 bases). Germline V gives CDR1 SNHLY, CDR2 FYNNEI. The CDR3 is made up of 15 amino acids. Trimming left V 4 bases short and J 4 bases short, with 14 bases between. In nucleotides, the CDR3 is TGTGCCAGCAGTGTTAGTGAGGGAACTTACAATGAGCAGTTCTTC. Encoded protein: CASSVSEGTYNEQFF.

J is TRBJ2-7 and V is TRBV7-6, with TRBD2 matching over 12 bases. Germline V gene sequence: CDR1 SGHVS, CDR2 FNYEAQ. Unmatched junction bases numbered 8, after V lost 1 base and J lost 7 bases. The CDR3 sequence is 16 residues long. CDR3 DNA: TGTGCCAGCAGCTTAGAACCGGGACTAGCGGGTTCAGAGCAGTACGTC. This translates into CASSLEPGLAGSEQYV.

This chain uses TRBV13 with TRBJ1-6; D unclear. The V gene's germline CDR1 is PRHDT and CDR2 FYEKMQ (reference sequence). V dropped 5 bases and J dropped 2 bases, with 1 base sitting between them. The CDR3 sequence is 12 residues long. The CDR3 loop reads CASSPYNSPLHF. Here the CDR3 DNA reads TGTGCCAGCAGCCCCTATAATTCACCCCTCCACTTT. The full variable domain, in which reference TRBV13 and TRBJ1-6 provide the parts outside the CDR3, is AAGVIQSPRHLIKEKRETATLKCYPIPRHDTVYWYQQGPGQDPQFLISFYEKMQSDKGSIPDRFSAQQFSDYHSELNMSSLELGDSALYFCASSPYNSPLHFGNGTRLTVT.

The rearrangement joins TRBV5-6 to TRBJ2-3, with D uncertain. The CDR3 consists of 13 residues. The V end lost 1 base, the J end lost 1 base, and 4 bases lay between the germline ends. Germline V gene sequence: CDR1 SGHDT, CDR2 YYEEEE. The CDR3 reads CASSLRRTDTQYF. DNA for the CDR3: TGTGCCAGCAGCTTGAGGCGCACAGATACGCAGTATTTT. Filled out from reference TRBV5-6 and TRBJ2-3, the complete variable domain reads DAGVTQSPTHLIKTRGQQVTLRCSPKSGHDTVSWYQQALGQGPQFIFQYYEEEERQRGNFPDRFSGHQFPNYSSELNVNALLLGDSALYLCASSLRRTDTQYFGPGTRLTVL.

The V gene is TRBV7-9, the J gene TRBJ1-4; tentatively, D is TRBD1 (6 bases). The length of the CDR3 is 16 residues. Trimming pared 2 bases from V and 3 bases from J, leaving 13 bases between. Looked up from germline, CDR1 is SEHNR and CDR2 is FQNEAQ (reference sequence). The CDR3 DNA reads as TGTGCCAGCAGCTTATCTCCAGGGGTAGCTAATGAAAAACTGTTTTTT. It encodes CASSLSPGVANEKLFF.